This T cell receptor (beta chain) was captured by sequencing in a study of blood T cell dynamics during melanoma immunotherapy. Looking at the study overall: Patients with metastatic melanoma got pembrolizumab or nivolumab-ipilimumab as first-line care. Whole-study findings and limits: Clones driving repertoire changes may be melanoma-specific or general immune activation.

TCRdb keeps only in-frame clones here, not all; method: immunoSEQ multiplex PCR. The sample consists of a few thousand clones, less than 98% of them appearing once. Described time point: pre-treatment baseline. At 12 weeks after first infusion, RECIST 1.1 defined response for most patients. Patients with prior systemic cancer treatment, concomitant immunosuppressants, or other active malignancies were excluded. This CDR3 has 14 amino acids. The germline V gene has CDR1 SGHDN and CDR2 FVKESK. V was shortened by 6 bases and J by 5 bases, with 13 bases between the two germline ends. This clone was detected only once. Its antigen is unknown.

The source is a human donor with melanoma. The sample was effector memory CD8+ T cells from blood, taken from a patient treated with checkpoint blockade. The rearrangement joins TRBV14 to TRBJ2-2; D is possibly TRBD1 (6 bases). CDR3 bases: TGTGCCAGCAGGGCCGGGACACAGACCGGGGAGCTGTTTTTT. Translation: CASRAGTQTGELFF.